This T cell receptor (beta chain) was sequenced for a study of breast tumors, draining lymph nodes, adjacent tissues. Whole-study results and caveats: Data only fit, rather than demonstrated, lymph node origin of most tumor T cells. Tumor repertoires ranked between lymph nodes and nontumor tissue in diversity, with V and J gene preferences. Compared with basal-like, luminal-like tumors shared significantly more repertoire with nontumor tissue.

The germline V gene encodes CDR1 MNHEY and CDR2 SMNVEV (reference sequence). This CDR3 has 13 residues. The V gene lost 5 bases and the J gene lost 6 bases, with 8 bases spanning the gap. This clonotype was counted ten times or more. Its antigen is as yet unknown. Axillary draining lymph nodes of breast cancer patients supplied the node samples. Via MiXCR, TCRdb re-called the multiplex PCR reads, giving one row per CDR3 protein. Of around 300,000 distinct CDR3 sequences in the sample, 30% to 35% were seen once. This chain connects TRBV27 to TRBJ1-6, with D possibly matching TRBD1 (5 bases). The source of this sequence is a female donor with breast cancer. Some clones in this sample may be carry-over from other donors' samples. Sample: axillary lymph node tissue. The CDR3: CASSVGVNSPLHF. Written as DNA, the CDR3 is TGTGCCAGCAGTGTAGGGGTTAATTCACCCCTCCACTTT.